This entry is about one T cell receptor beta chain. Its cognate antigen is unknown. The data stem from a study of cytomegalovirus exposure and HLA in healthy donors. General observations from the study: With further analysis later on, most CMV-associated TCR beta chains appeared HLA-restricted. The study dropped some indistinguishable V segments, TRBV6-2 and TRBV6-3 among them.

The PCR made use of 60 Vbeta and 13 Jbeta primers. Assay: immunoSEQ multiplex PCR; the TCRdb copy retains only in-frame clones and omits some. The repertoire consists of about 180,000 clones, with around 80% occurring once and the leading ten covering about 3.4%. The V and J ends lost 5 bases and 4 bases respectively, with 18 bases between them. This CDR3 is built from 16 residues. Germline assignment: CDR1 SGHTA and CDR2 FQGTGA. The chain joins TRBV7-3 to TRBJ2-1; D perhaps matches TRBD2 (6 bases). Source material: PBMCs. This clonotype was sampled from a woman aged 45-65 years in good health and CMV-seropositive. CDR3 DNA: TGTGCCAGCAGCCCGGAGGACTACCCCGATTACAATGAGCAGTTCTTC. Protein product: CASSPEDYPDYNEQFF.